These T cell receptor beta chains were read from a single sample in a study of control samples from healthy donors and cancer patients. Clones were read by immunoSEQ multiplex PCR, and TCRdb kept only the in-frame ones, dropping some. The sample has around 20,000 clones; 82% are singletons. Sample: PBMCs. All receptors derive from an elderly man with head and neck cancer. Each CDR3 is given with its conserved first and last residue. Each record gives: D gene, V gene, CDR3 protein. The D gene is left open where the match is weak.

>TRBD2|TRBV9
CASSPPGKAGAPRSGELFF
>NA|TRBV7-2
CASSFGGGGTGELFF
>NA|TRBV27
CASSPLRDSNQPQHF
>NA|TRBV21-1
CASSKARKLWGREEETQYF
>NA|TRBV29-1
CSVPPGGSSYNSPLHF
>NA|TRBV5-4
CASSQDPTNTEAFF
>NA|TRBV5-6
CASSLLPGVGGLNGYTF
>NA|TRBV19
CASTVLNTGELFF
>NA|TRBV18
CASSPGTQETQYF
>TRBD1|TRBV29-1
CSVDPGQPYYGYTF
>TRBD1|TRBV12-5
CASGASGTGLEDTQYF
>NA|TRBV20-1
CSAKGGVEQYF
>NA|TRBV3-1/TRBV3-2
CASSQDPMRQVSGTNYGYTF
>NA|TRBV5-4
CASSLAEGGETQYF
>NA|TRBV19
CASSIDFSEQFF
>TRBD2|TRBV5-1
CASSLMTSGGETQYF
>NA|TRBV18
CASSPRLQETQYF
>NA|TRBV29-1
CSASGGRQRENEQFF
>NA|TRBV7-2
CASNSGLAIETQYF
>TRBD1|TRBV18
CASSPYTGVSYEQYF
>TRBD1|TRBV5-4
CASSPRIMGQGAYEQYF
>TRBD1|TRBV6-1
CASSEAVGQGRGYTF
>TRBD1|TRBV4-1
CASSRGQGEPNQPQHF
>TRBD2|TRBV7-8
CASSRRLAGSYNEQFF
>TRBD1|TRBV6-1
CASSDRDRVVDTQYF
>NA|TRBV10-1
CASSERETEYNSPLHF
>NA|TRBV20-1
CSETENEQFF
>NA|TRBV7-2
CASSQFGGRGAFF
>TRBD1|TRBV24-1
CATSDFGQGANTGELFF
>NA|TRBV7-2
CASSLRIGGGNTGELFF
>NA|TRBV7-9
CASSLAGALLEQYF
>TRBD2|TRBV2
CASSELAGTDTQYF
>NA|TRBV2
CASVLGEVGETQYF
>NA|TRBV28
CASSLPGYEQYF
>TRBD1|TRBV7-9
CASTFSGGNTEAFF